The clone carrying this TCR beta chain was found once. This entry comes from a study of blood T cell repertoires in COVID-19. V gave up 5 bases and J gave up 7 bases, with 8 bases separating them. CDR1 and CDR2 from the germline V gene are LNHDA and SQIVND (reference sequence). This CDR3 region has 11 residues. TCRdb's table, derived via immunoSEQ multiplex PCR, lists solely in-frame clones and lacks some. The sample holds roughly 190,000 clones, approximately 86% seen once. Sequencing used peripheral blood. V gene TRBV19 combines with J gene TRBJ1-2; D is perhaps TRBD1 (6 bases). The sequence was obtained from a man between 65 and 85 years old with acute or convalescent COVID-19. CDR3 in DNA: TGTGCCAGTAGTCAGACAGGTGGCTACACCTTC. Protein: CASSQTGGYTF.